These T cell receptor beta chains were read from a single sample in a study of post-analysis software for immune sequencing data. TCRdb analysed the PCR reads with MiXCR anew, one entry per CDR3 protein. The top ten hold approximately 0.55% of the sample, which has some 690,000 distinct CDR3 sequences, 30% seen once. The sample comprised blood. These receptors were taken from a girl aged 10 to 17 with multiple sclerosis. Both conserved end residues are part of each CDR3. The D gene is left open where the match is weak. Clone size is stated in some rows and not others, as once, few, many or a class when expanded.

CDR3: CASSFKPGQGPTTEQYF
DNA: TGTGCCAGCAGCTTTAAACCGGGACAGGGCCCCACGACCGAGCAGTACTTC
V: TRBV7-6
size: few
D: TRBD1
J: TRBJ2-7

CDR3: CASSMGVWGSAEAFF
DNA: TGTGCCAGTAGTATGGGGGTCTGGGGGAGTGCTGAAGCTTTCTTT
V: TRBV19
size: NA
D: NA
J: TRBJ1-1

CDR3: CASSLSPRQGVEKLFF
DNA: TGCGCCAGCAGCTTGTCTCCGCGACAGGGAGTTGAAAAACTGTTTTTT
V: TRBV5-1
size: few
D: TRBD1
J: TRBJ1-4

CDR3: CASSQAGTGGDEQFF
DNA: TGCGCCAGCAGCCAGGCCGGGACAGGGGGCGATGAGCAGTTCTTC
V: TRBV4-1
size: NA
D: TRBD1
J: TRBJ2-1

CDR3: CASSDSRGAQHTQYF
DNA: TGTGCCAGCAGCGATAGTCGGGGGGCCCAGCATACGCAGTATTTT
V: TRBV28
size: many
D: NA
J: TRBJ2-3

CDR3: CASSTQQGEGYTF
DNA: TGTGCCAGCAGCACCCAACAGGGGGAAGGCTACACCTTC
V: TRBV7-2
size: few
D: TRBD1
J: TRBJ1-2

CDR3: CASSPIPVTSGYEQYF
DNA: TGTGCCAGCAGCCCAATCCCCGTGACTAGCGGTTACGAGCAGTACTTC
V: TRBV5-8
size: NA
D: TRBD2
J: TRBJ2-7

CDR3: CASSSSGTFPYEQYF
DNA: TGTGCCAGCAGCTCGAGCGGAACATTCCCCTACGAGCAGTACTTC
V: TRBV13
size: NA
D: NA
J: TRBJ2-7

CDR3: CASRKDISSGNTIYF
DNA: TGTGCCAGCAGGAAAGACATTAGCTCTGGAAACACCATATATTTT
V: TRBV28
size: few
D: NA
J: TRBJ1-3

CDR3: CASSLVQSSYEQYF
DNA: TGTGCCAGCAGCTTAGTACAGAGCTCCTACGAGCAGTACTTC
V: TRBV7-2
size: few
D: NA
J: TRBJ2-7

CDR3: CAITPGPNQPQHF
DNA: TGTGCCATCACCCCTGGGCCCAATCAGCCCCAGCATTTT
V: TRBV10-3
size: NA
D: NA
J: TRBJ1-5

CDR3: CASSLAGGVVETQYF
DNA: TGTGCCAGCAGCTTAGCGGGAGGGGTAGTGGAGACCCAGTACTTC
V: TRBV28
size: NA
D: TRBD2
J: TRBJ2-5

CDR3: CASSLVPGKNTEAFF
DNA: TGTGCCAGCAGCTTAGTACCGGGGAAGAACACTGAAGCTTTCTTT
V: TRBV7-9
size: NA
D: NA
J: TRBJ1-1

CDR3: CASSLIGAGRNEQFF
DNA: TGTGCCAGCAGTTTAATCGGGGCAGGCCGCAATGAGCAGTTCTTC
V: TRBV27
size: few
D: NA
J: TRBJ2-1

CDR3: CSVGTGQPYNEQLF
DNA: TGCAGCGTGGGAACGGGACAACCTTACAATGAGCAGTTATTC
V: TRBV29-1
size: NA
D: NA
J: TRBJ2-1

CDR3: CASSPRSGETYEQYF
DNA: TGTGCCAGCTCACCACGGTCAGGGGAGACCTACGAGCAGTACTTC
V: TRBV18
size: few
D: NA
J: TRBJ2-7

CDR3: CASSLPLDRNQETQYF
DNA: TGTGCCAGCAGCTTACCCCTCGACAGGAACCAAGAGACCCAGTACTTC
V: TRBV7-9
size: few
D: NA
J: TRBJ2-5

CDR3: CASSSPQGAGHSYEQYF
DNA: TGTGCCAGCAGTTCCCCTCAAGGGGCGGGACACTCCTACGAGCAGTACTTC
V: TRBV28
size: NA
D: NA
J: TRBJ2-7

CDR3: CAISESRGNQPQHF
DNA: TGTGCCATCAGTGAGTCGAGGGGCAATCAGCCCCAGCATTTT
V: TRBV10-3
size: NA
D: NA
J: TRBJ1-5

CDR3: CASSSEGGPNEQFF
DNA: TGTGCTAGCAGCTCCGAGGGGGGACCCAATGAGCAGTTCTTC
V: TRBV7-7
size: NA
D: NA
J: TRBJ2-1

CDR3: CASSLAGTGETQYF
DNA: TGTGCCAGCAGCTTAGCAGGGACGGGGGAGACCCAGTACTTC
V: TRBV7-7
size: many
D: NA
J: TRBJ2-5

CDR3: CASSSRTSGNNEQYF
DNA: TGTGCCAGCAGTTCCAGGACTAGCGGGAACAATGAGCAGTACTTC
V: TRBV28
size: few
D: TRBD2
J: TRBJ2-5

CDR3: CASSLNILYRGYTF
DNA: TGTGCCAGCAGCCTTAACATTCTTTACCGTGGCTACACCTTC
V: TRBV7-2
size: few
D: NA
J: TRBJ1-2

CDR3: CAWSVDRGPNSEYF
DNA: TGTGCCTGGAGTGTTGACAGGGGGCCCAATTCTGAGTACTTC
V: TRBV30
size: NA
D: TRBD1
J: TRBJ2-5

CDR3: CASSLIAGGPLSYEQYF
DNA: TGTGCCAGCAGCCTAATAGCGGGAGGCCCCCTGTCTTACGAGCAGTACTTC
V: TRBV7-2
size: few
D: TRBD2
J: TRBJ2-7

CDR3: CAISVLGTSGANVLTF
DNA: TGTGCCATCAGTGTGCTGGGGACCTCTGGGGCCAACGTCCTGACTTTC
V: TRBV10-3
size: NA
D: NA
J: TRBJ2-6

CDR3: CASSSGTSGSKCNEQFF
DNA: TGCGCCAGCAGCTCCGGGACTAGCGGGAGTAAGTGCAATGAGCAGTTCTTC
V: TRBV5-1
size: NA
D: TRBD2
J: TRBJ2-1

CDR3: CASSLRLDSYNEQFF
DNA: TGTGCCAGCAGCTTAAGACTAGATTCCTACAATGAGCAGTTCTTC
V: TRBV11-2
size: few
D: NA
J: TRBJ2-1

CDR3: CATSGRTGNEQFF
DNA: TGTGCCACCAGCGGACGGACAGGTAATGAGCAGTTCTTC
V: TRBV15
size: NA
D: TRBD1
J: TRBJ2-1

CDR3: CASSPQTGWLGYTF
DNA: TGTGCCAGCAGTCCTCAGACAGGGTGGCTTGGCTACACCTTC
V: TRBV12-3/TRBV12-4
size: NA
D: TRBD1
J: TRBJ1-2

CDR3: CASSQDPSGVDEQFF
DNA: TGTGCCAGCAGCCAAGATCCTTCTGGGGTTGATGAGCAGTTCTTC
V: TRBV3-1
size: NA
D: NA
J: TRBJ2-1

CDR3: CSASQSRQGQPQHF
DNA: TGCAGTGCTTCTCAGTCTCGGCAGGGTCAGCCCCAGCATTTT
V: TRBV20-1
size: few
D: NA
J: TRBJ1-5